This T cell receptor (beta chain) was identified in a study of graft-versus-host responses after intestinal transplantation. At the level of the study: Isolated intestinal, liver-intestinal, or multivisceral transplants were what recipients had. Anti-thymocyte globulin induction preceded about 3 years of tacrolimus and steroid maintenance in all recipients.

Germline-derived CDR1 and CDR2 are MNHEY and SMNVEV (reference sequence). Deletions cut 5 bases from V and 2 bases from J, with 10 bases between. This CDR3 region has 14 residues. Clones were sequenced by immunoSEQ multiplex PCR, and TCRdb holds only the in-frame ones, with some missing. The repertoire holds some 110,000 clones, with approximately 93% as singletons. A note on this clone: What it recognizes is unknown.

General study points: Detected in recipient marrow were GvH clones, some of which were first observed in ileum or blood. Among circulating GvH clones, peak levels were associated with early post-transplant declines in HvG clones.

The receptor was derived from a human donor who was the organ donor for an intestinal transplant. Sequences were derived from unstimulated CD8+ T cells sorted from spleen or lymph node cells, sampled before transplant. The rearrangement joins TRBV27 to TRBJ2-1; D may be TRBD1 or TRBD2 (5 bases each). For the CDR3, the DNA is TGTGCCAGCAGTCACCAGGGAGCCTACAATGAGCAGTTCTTC. Translated: CASSHQGAYNEQFF.